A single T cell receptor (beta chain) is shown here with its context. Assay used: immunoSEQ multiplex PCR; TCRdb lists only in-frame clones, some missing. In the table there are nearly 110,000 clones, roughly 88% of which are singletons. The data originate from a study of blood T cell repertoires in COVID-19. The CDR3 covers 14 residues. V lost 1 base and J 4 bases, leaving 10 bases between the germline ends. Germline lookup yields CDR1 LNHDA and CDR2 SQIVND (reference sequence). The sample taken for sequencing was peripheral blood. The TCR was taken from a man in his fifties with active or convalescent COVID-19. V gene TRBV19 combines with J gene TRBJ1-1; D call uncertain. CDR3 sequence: CASSIAGSSTEAFF. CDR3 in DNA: TGTGCCAGTAGTATAGCAGGATCGAGCACTGAAGCTTTCTTT. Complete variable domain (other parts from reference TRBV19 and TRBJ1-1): DGGITQSPKYLFRKEGQNVTLSCEQNLNHDAMYWYRQDPGQGLRLIYYSQIVNDFQKGDIAEGYSVSREKKESFPLTVTSAQKNPTAFYLCASSIAGSSTEAFFGQGTRLTVV.